This TCR beta chain derives from a study of T cell clonotyping in hematopoietic cell transplantation. Study-wide results and caveats: Pathologically expanded recipient clonotypes increased progressively from day 30 to day 180 as diversity fell. CD4 and CD8 repertoire contributions could not be separated without sorting. Graft donor and pretransplant recipient Inverse Simpson Index values predicted broader posttransplant TCR diversity.

The V and J ends lost 5 bases and 0 bases respectively, with 11 bases between them. The CDR3 runs to 16 residues. Germline V gives CDR1 SEHNR, CDR2 FQNEAQ (reference sequence). Repertoires were generated with immunoSEQ multiplex PCR, while TCRdb's copy carries only in-frame clones and drops some. The sample has more than 9,500 clones, roughly nine tenths seen once. In this sample, this clone turned up once. The target antigen is unknown. The genes are TRBV7-9 and TRBJ2-6; D perhaps matches TRBD2 (6 bases). The clonotype originates from a human donor who either received an allogeneic hematopoietic cell transplant for a myeloid malignancy or was a related donor (not recorded which). Some clones in this sample may be carry-over from other donors' samples. Specimen: peripheral blood mononuclear cells. The CDR3 DNA reads TGTGCCAGCAGCCCCGGACTAAGCTCTGGGGCCAACGTCCTGACTTTC. It specifies CASSPGLSSGANVLTF.